This TCR beta chain stems from a study of tissue T cells after allogeneic stem cell transplantation. Data came from immunoSEQ multiplex PCR; TCRdb stores just in-frame clones and leaves some out. The sample yields more than 9,500 clones, over 55% seen once. Comparators were a few non-transplant cancer patients without known GI disease. CDR3 length: 15 amino acids. CDR1 is LGHDT and CDR2 is YNNKEL in the germline V gene (reference sequence). Trimming shortened V by 3 bases and J by 0 bases, and 10 bases separated the two germline ends. The receptor was isolated from a woman aged 18 to 50 with breast cancer. The chain couples TRBV3-1 (or the pseudogene TRBV3-2) to TRBJ2-3, with a possible D match to TRBD1 (5 bases). The starting material was tissue from the jejunum, obtained at autopsy. The CDR3: CASSQGPLSTDTQYF. CDR3 DNA: TGTGCCAGCAGCCAGGGGCCGTTGAGCACAGATACGCAGTATTTT.